This T cell receptor beta chain was captured in a study of blood T cell repertoires in COVID-19. Overall study context: Acute-phase and convalescent COVID-19 samples originated in the United States, Italy and Spain. From T cells, B-cell-depleted T cells, or PBMCs came the material, which was cDNA or gDNA.

Trimming pared 1 base from V and 4 bases from J, leaving 10 bases between. Germline CDR1 is SGHTA and CDR2 is FQGNSA. CDR3 length: 14 residues. This clone was recorded only once. Original methodology: The assay estimated nucleated cells by amplifying reference gene primers. Only in-frame clones appear in the TCRdb table, and some are missing; sequencing was by immunoSEQ multiplex PCR. Clone size and the V and J calls come from that table; the DNA yielded D and trimming. The data contain about 90,000 clones, approximately 87% of them seen just once; the ten biggest clones take up roughly 15%. The chain carries TRBV7-2 and TRBJ1-1; D gene uncertain. The sequenced sample was peripheral blood. The clonotype originates from a human donor in a cohort sampled during active COVID-19. CDR3 DNA: TGTGCCAGCAGCTTAGTTTCCGGTGCCACTGAAGCTTTCTTT. This sequence encodes CASSLVSGATEAFF. The full variable domain, with the rest looked up from reference TRBV7-2 and TRBJ1-1, is GAGVSQSPSNKVTEKGKDVELRCDPISGHTALYWYRQSLGQGLEFLIYFQGNSAPDKSGLPSDRFSAERTGGSVSTLTIQRTQQEDSAVYLCASSLVSGATEAFFGQGTRLTVV.